Shown below are 2 T cell receptor beta chains from a single sample sequenced in a study of cytomegalovirus exposure and HLA in healthy donors (dated by TCRdb to the late 2010s). The library was generated by the immunoSEQ multiplex PCR assay. The multiplex PCR relied on a mix of 60 forward primers for TCR Vbeta segments and 13 reverse primers for TCR Jbeta segments. TCRdb took over this immuneACCESS table, retaining in-frame rearrangements with V and J assigned. Such tables are incomplete; in checked studies, under half of the missing clones stem from an unresolved V gene, and the remainder is unexplained. For this sample the table gives 150,000 or so clones, of which under 85% were detected only once. Jointly, the top ten make up approximately 3% of the sample. The sample comprised PBMCs. The receptors originated from a man in his late teens or twenties in good health and CMV-seronegative.

J is TRBJ2-1 and V is TRBV5-1; D is unclear. The V and J ends lost 4 bases and 0 bases respectively, with 11 bases between them. The CDR3 totals 15 residues. In germline, CDR1 is SGHRS, CDR2 YFSETQ. The CDR3 loop is CASSLMTHSYNEQFF. The CDR3 DNA follows: TGCGCCAGCAGCCTGATGACACACTCCTACAATGAGCAGTTCTTC.

The chain combines TRBV7-9 with TRBJ1-2, with 8 bases lining up with TRBD1. CDR3 length: 12 residues. Trimming cost V 5 bases and J 7 bases; bases outside gene matches: 3. Germline V gene sequence: CDR1 SEHNR, CDR2 FQNEAQ (reference sequence). The CDR3 reads CASSAGTGGYTF. The CDR3 nucleotides read TGTGCCAGCAGCGCCGGGACAGGTGGCTACACCTTC.